This T cell receptor beta chain comes out of a study of blood T cell repertoires in COVID-19. Germline CDR1 and CDR2: SGDLS and YYNGEE. The V end lost 4 bases, the J end lost 2 bases, and 15 bases lay between the germline ends. This CDR3 has 15 amino acids. Measured with immunoSEQ multiplex PCR; TCRdb has only the in-frame clones, and not every one. The table has roughly 230,000 clones, roughly four fifths seen once. This chain uses TRBV9 with TRBJ1-1, with D perhaps TRBD1 (6 bases). The specimen sequenced was PBMCs or T cells enriched from blood (not recorded which). This TCR was recovered from a man between 45 and 60 years old who had recovered from COVID-19. The CDR3 nucleotides read TGTGCCAGCAGCCCCTGGACAGCTCCCAACACTGAAGCTTTCTTT. Amino acids: CASSPWTAPNTEAFF.